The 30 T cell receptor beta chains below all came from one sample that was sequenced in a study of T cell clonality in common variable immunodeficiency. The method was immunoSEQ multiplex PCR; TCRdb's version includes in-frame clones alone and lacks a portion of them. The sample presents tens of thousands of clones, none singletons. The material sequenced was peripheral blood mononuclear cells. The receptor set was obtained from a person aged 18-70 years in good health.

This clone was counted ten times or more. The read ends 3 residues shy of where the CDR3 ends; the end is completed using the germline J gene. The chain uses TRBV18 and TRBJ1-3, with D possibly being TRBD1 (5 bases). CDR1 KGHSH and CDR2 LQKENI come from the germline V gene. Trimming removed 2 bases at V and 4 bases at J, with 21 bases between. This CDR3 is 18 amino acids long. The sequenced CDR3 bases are TGTGCCAGCTCACCAAGTGGTATATTGACAGCCACGGGAAACACC. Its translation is CASSPSGILTATGNT. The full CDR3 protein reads CASSPSGILTATGNTIYF.

CDR3 amino acids: CASRTGLDYTF. Partial CDR3 DNA: TGTGCCAGTAGGACGGGGTTGGAC. The rearrangement uses TRBV19 and TRBJ1-2, with D uncertain. The CDR3 is cut off 3 residues early in the read; its end comes from the germline J gene. The CDR3 has 11 amino acids. In germline, CDR1 is LNHDA, CDR2 SQIVND (reference sequence). The full variable domain, completed using reference TRBV19 and TRBJ1-2, is DGGITQSPKYLFRKEGQNVTLSCEQNLNHDAMYWYRQDPGQGLRLIYYSQIVNDFQKGDIAEGYSVSREKKESFPLTVTSAQKNPTAFYLCASRTGLDYTFGSGTRLTVV.

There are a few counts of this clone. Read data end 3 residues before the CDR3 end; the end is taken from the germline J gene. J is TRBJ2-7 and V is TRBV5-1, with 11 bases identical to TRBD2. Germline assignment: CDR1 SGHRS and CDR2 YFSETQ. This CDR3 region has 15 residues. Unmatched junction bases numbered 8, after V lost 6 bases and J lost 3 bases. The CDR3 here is CASTLAGGENYEQYF. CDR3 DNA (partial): TGCGCCAGCACCTTAGCGGGGGGGGAGAACTACGAG. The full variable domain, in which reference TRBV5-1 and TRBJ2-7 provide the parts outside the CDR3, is KAGVTQTPRYLIKTRGQQVTLSCSPISGHRSVSWYQQTPGQGLQFLFEYFSETQRNKGNFPGRFSGRQFSNSRSEMNVSTLELGDSALYLCASTLAGGENYEQYFGPGTRLTVT.

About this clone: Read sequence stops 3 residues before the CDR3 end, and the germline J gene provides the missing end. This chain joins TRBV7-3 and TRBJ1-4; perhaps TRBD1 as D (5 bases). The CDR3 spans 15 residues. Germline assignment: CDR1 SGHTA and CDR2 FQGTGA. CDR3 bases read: TGTGCCAGCAGCAAGGACAACCACTATAATTCACCA. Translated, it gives CASSKDNHYNSP. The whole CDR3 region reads CASSKDNHYNSPLFF.

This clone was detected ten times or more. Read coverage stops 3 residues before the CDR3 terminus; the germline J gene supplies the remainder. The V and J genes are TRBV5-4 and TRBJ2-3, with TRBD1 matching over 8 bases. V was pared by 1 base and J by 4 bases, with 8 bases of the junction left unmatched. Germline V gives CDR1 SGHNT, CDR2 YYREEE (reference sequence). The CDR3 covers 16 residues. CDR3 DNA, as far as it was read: TGTGCCAGCAGCTTGCCGGACAGGGTCCTTTCAGATACG. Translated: CASSLPDRVLSDT. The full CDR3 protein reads CASSLPDRVLSDTQYF.

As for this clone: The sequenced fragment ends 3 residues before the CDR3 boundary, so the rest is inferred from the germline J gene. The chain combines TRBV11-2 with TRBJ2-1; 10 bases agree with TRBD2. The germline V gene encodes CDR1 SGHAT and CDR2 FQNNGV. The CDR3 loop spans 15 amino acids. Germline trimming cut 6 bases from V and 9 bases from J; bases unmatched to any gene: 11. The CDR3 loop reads CASSGQLAGVGEQFF. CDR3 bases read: TGTGCCAGCAGTGGACAGCTAGCGGGAGTAGGTGAG.

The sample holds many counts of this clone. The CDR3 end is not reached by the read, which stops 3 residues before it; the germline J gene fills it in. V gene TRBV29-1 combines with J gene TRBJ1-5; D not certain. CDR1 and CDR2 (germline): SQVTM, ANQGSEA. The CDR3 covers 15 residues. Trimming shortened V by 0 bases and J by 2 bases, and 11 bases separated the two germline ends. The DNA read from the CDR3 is TGCAGCGTTGAAGATGGCAACCCAGGCAATCAGCCC. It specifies CSVEDGNPGNQP. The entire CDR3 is CSVEDGNPGNQPQHF.

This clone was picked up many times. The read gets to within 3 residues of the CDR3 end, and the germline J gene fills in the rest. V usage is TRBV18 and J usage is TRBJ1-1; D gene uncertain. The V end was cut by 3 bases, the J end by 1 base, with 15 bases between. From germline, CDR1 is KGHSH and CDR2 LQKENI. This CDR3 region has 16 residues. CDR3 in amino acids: CASSPTRTQQNTEAFF. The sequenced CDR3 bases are TGTGCCAGCTCACCTACCCGCACACAACAGAACACTGAA.

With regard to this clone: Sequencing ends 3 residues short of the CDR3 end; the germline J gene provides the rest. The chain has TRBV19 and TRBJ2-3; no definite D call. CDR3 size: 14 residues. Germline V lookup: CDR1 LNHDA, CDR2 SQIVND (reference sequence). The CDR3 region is CASSITRYQETQYF. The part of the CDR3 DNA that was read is TGTGCCAGTAGTATAACCAGATACCAAGAGACG.

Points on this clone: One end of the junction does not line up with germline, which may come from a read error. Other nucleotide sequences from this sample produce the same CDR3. The CDR3 loop reads CASSFVRGSGNTIYF. The covered CDR3 bases are TGTGCCAGCAGCTTTGTTCGCGGTTCTGGAAACACA. This chain links TRBV5-6 with TRBJ1-3; D remains ambiguous. The read falls 3 residues short of the CDR3 end, and the missing part is taken from the germline J gene. The germline V gene has CDR1 SGHDT and CDR2 YYEEEE. The CDR3 runs 15 residues. Filled out from reference TRBV5-6 and TRBJ1-3, the complete variable domain reads DAGVTQSPTHLIKTRGQQVTLRCSPKSGHDTVSWYQQALGQGPQFIFQYYEEEERQRGNFPDRFSGHQFPNYSSELNVNALLLGDSALYLCASSFVRGSGNTIYFGEGSWLTVV.

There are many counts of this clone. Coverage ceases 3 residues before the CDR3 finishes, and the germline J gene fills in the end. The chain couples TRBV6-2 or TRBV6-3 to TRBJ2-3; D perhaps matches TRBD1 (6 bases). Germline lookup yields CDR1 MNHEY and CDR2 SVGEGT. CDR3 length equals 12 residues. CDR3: CASRTGQETQYF. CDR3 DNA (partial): TGTGCCAGCAGAACAGGGCAAGAGACG.

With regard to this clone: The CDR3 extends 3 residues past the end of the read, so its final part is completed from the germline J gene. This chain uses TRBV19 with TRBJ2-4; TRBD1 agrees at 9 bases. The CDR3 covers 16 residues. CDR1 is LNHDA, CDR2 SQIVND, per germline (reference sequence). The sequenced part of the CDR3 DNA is TGTGCCAGTACCTATGTATGGACAGGGGTAAACTATGGT. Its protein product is CASTYVWTGVNYG. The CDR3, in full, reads CASTYVWTGVNYGQYF.

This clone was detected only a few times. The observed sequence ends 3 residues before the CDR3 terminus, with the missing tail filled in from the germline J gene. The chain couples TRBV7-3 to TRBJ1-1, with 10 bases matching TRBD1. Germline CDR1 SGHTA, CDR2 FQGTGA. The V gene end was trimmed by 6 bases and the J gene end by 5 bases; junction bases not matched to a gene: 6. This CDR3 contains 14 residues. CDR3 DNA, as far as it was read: TGTGCCAGCAGTTGGGACAGGGGTACAACTGAA. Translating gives CASSWDRGTTE. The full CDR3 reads CASSWDRGTTEAFF.

The CDR3 loop reads CASSRDRVQPQHF. CDR3 bases read: TGTGCCAGCAGCCGGGACAGGGTTCAGCCC. The chain links TRBV7-6 to TRBJ1-5, with TRBD1 matching over 9 bases. The sequenced fragment ends 3 residues before the CDR3 boundary, so the rest is inferred from the germline J gene. The CDR3 sequence is 13 residues long. The trim removed 5 bases at V and 6 bases at J, leaving 2 bases unmatched. Germline loops: CDR1 SGHVS, CDR2 FNYEAQ.

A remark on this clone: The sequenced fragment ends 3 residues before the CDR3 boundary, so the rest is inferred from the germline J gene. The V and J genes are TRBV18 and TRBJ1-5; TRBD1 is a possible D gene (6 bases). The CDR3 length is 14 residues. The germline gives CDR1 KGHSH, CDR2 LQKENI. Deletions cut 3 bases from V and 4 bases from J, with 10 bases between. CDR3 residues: CASSPRTENQPQHF. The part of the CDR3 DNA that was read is TGTGCCAGCTCACCCAGGACAGAGAATCAGCCC.

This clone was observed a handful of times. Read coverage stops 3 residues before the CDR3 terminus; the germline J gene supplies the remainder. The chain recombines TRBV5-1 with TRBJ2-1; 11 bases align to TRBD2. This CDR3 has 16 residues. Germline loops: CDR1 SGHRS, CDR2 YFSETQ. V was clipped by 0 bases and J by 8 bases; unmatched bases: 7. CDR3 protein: CASSLEPTSGGYEQFF. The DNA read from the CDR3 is TGCGCCAGCAGCTTGGAGCCAACTAGCGGGGGATATGAG.

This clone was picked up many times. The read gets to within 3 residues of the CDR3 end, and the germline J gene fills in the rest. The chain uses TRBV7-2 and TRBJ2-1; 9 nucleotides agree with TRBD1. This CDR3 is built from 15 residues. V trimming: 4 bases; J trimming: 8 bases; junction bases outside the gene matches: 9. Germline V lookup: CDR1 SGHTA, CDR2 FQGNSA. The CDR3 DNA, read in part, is TGTGCCAGCAGCTCCACCCCGGGACAGGGATATGAG. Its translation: CASSSTPGQGYE. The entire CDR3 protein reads CASSSTPGQGYEQFF.

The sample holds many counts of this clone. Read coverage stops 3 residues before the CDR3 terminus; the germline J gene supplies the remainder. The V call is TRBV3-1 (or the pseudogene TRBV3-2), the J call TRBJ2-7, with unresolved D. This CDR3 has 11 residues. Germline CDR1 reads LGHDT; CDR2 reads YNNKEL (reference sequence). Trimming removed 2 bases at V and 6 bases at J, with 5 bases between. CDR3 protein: CASSQYSEQYF. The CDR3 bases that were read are TGTGCCAGCAGCCAATATAGCGAG.

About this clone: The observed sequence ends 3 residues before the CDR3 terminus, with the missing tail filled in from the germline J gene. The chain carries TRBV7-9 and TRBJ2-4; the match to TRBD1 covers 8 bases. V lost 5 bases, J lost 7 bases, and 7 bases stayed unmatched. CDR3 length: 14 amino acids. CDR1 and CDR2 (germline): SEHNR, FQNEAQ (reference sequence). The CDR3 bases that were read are TGTGCCAGCAGCACTCAGGGGGCCGAGAACATT. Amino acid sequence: CASSTQGAENI. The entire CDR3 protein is CASSTQGAENIQYF.

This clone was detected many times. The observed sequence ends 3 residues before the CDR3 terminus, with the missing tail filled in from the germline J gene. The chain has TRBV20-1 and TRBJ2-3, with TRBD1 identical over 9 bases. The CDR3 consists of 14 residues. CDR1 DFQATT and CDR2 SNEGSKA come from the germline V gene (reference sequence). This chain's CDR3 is CSVGTGRKNQPQYF. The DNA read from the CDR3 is TGCAGTGTAGGGACAGGGAGGAAGAATCAGCCG.

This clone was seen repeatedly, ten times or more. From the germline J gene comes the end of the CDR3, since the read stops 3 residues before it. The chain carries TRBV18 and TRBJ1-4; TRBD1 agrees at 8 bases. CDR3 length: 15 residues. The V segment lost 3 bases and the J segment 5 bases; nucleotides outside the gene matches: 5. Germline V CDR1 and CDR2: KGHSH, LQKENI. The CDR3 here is CASSPLQGENEKLFF. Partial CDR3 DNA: TGTGCCAGCTCACCTCTACAGGGGGAGAATGAAAAA.

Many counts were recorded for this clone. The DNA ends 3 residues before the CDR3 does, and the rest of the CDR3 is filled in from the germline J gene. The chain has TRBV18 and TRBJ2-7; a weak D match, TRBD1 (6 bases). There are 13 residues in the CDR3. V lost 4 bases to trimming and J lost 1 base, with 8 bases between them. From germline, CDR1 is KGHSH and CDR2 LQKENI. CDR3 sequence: CASSLDRSYEQYF. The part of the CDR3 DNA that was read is TGTGCCAGCTCACTCGACAGGTCCTACGAG.

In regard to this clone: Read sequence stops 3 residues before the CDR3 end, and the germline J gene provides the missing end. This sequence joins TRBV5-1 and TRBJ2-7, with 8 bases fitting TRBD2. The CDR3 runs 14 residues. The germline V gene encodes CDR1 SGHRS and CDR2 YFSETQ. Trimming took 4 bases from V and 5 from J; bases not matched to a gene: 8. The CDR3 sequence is CASSLWRGVNEQYF. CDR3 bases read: TGCGCCAGCAGCCTCTGGCGGGGGGTAAACGAG. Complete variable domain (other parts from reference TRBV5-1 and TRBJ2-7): KAGVTQTPRYLIKTRGQQVTLSCSPISGHRSVSWYQQTPGQGLQFLFEYFSETQRNKGNFPGRFSGRQFSNSRSEMNVSTLELGDSALYLCASSLWRGVNEQYFGPGTRLTVT.

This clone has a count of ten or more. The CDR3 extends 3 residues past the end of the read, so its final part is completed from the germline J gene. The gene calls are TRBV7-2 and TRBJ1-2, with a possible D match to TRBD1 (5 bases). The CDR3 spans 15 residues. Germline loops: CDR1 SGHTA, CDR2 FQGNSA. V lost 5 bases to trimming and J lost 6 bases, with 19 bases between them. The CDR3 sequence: CASSPTAEGWNGYTF. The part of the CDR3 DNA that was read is TGTGCCAGCAGCCCCACCGCGGAGGGGTGGAATGGC.

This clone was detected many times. The CDR3 sequence: CSAESDRAPRPGGEAFF. CDR3 DNA, as far as it was read: TGCAGTGCTGAGTCTGACAGGGCCCCTCGTCCCGGCGGTGAA. This chain joins TRBV20-1 and TRBJ1-1; 7 bases map to TRBD1. Read coverage stops 3 residues before the CDR3 terminus; the germline J gene supplies the remainder. The CDR3 contains 17 residues. The V gene's germline CDR1 is DFQATT and CDR2 SNEGSKA (reference sequence). V trimming: 5 bases; J trimming: 7 bases; junction bases outside the gene matches: 22.

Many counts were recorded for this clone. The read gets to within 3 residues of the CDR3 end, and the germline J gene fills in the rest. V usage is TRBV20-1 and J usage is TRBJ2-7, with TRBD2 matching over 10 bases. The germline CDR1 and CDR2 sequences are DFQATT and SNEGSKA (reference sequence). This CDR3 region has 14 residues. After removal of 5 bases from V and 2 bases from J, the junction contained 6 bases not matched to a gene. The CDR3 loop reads CSAHPSGSPYEQYF. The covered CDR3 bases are TGCAGTGCTCACCCTAGCGGGAGTCCCTACGAG.

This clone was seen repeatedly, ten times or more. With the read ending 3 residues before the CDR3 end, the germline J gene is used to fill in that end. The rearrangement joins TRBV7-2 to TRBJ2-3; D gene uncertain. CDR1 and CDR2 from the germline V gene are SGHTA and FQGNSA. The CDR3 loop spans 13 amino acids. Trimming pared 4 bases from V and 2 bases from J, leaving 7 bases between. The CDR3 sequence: CASSSPSTDTQYF. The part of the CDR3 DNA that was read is TGTGCCAGCAGCTCTCCTTCCACAGATACG.

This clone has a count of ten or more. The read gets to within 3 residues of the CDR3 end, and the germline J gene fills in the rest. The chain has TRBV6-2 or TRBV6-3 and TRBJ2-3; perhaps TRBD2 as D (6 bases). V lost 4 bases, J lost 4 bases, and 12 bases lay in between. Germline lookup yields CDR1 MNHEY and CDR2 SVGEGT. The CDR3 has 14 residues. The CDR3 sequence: CASSLTSSSDTQYF. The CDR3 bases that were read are TGTGCCAGCAGTTTGACTAGTAGCTCAGATACG.

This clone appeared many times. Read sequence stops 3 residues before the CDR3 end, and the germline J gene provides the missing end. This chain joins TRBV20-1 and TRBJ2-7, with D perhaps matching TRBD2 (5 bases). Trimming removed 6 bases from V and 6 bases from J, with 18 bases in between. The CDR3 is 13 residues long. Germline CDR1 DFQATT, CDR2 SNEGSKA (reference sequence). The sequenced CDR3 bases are TGCAGTGCGCCCGGCGCGGGTGGGCGCGAG. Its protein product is CSAPGAGGRE. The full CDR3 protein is CSAPGAGGREQYF.

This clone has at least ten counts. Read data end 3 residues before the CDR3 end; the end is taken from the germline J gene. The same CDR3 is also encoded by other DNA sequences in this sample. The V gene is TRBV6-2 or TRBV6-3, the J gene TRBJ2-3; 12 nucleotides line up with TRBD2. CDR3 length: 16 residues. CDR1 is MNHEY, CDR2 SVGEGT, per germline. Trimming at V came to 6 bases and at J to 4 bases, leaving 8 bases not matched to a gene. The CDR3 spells CASSPRTSGAADTQYF. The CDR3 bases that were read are TGTGCCAGCAGCCCACGGACTAGCGGGGCTGCAGATACG.